This T cell receptor (beta chain) was captured in a study of blood T cell repertoires in COVID-19. In this sample, this clone turned up once. As processed by the authors: Reference gene primer amplification in the assay estimated nucleated cell counts. The table came from immunoSEQ multiplex PCR; TCRdb's copy has only in-frame clones and leaves some out. V, J and clone size were drawn from that table, and D and trimming were deduced from the DNA. This table holds 250,000 to 350,000 clones, roughly 90% found once. Donors were grouped by their self-reported clinical history. Symptom resolution, clearance, or two negative PCRs marked the recovered donors of Cohort 3. The sample comprised PBMCs or T cells enriched from blood (not recorded which). This clonotype originated in a woman in her twenties or thirties who had recovered from COVID-19.

For the CDR3, the DNA is TGTGCCAGCAGCGGCTGGACAGGGCCTGGCTACACCTTC. Translation: CASSGWTGPGYTF. The chain joins TRBV7-9 to TRBJ1-2, with TRBD1 matching over 8 bases. Per the germline V gene, CDR1 is SEHNR and CDR2 is FQNEAQ (reference sequence). There are 13 residues in the CDR3. The junction had 6 bases not matched to a gene; V was cut back by 5 bases and J by 7 bases.